These 23 T cell receptor beta chains share one sample of origin, sequenced in a study of blood T cell repertoires in COVID-19 (TCRdb year 2020). Library preparation employed the immunoSEQ multiplex PCR assay. TCRdb holds this immuneACCESS table with in-frame rearrangements only. Some clones are missing; in checked studies, unresolved V genes explain under half, and the rest has no known cause. Across this sample there are roughly 140,000 clones, with roughly 80% seen only once. The top ten hold 1.5% to 2% of the sample. Specimen: PBMCs or T cells enriched from blood (not recorded which). The receptors were sampled from a woman between 18 and 30 years old who had been exposed to COVID-19.

V is TRBV2 and J is TRBJ2-1; no firm D call. The CDR3 consists of 13 residues. The germline CDR1 and CDR2 sequences are SNHLY and FYNNEI. CDR3 sequence: CASEVSSYNEQFF. In DNA, the CDR3 is TGTGCGAGCGAGGTCAGTTCCTACAATGAGCAGTTCTTC.

The chain uses TRBV30 and TRBJ1-5; no definite D call. Per germline, CDR1 GTSNPN and CDR2 SVGIG (reference sequence). The CDR3 is 17 residues long. The V and J ends lost 0 bases and 3 bases respectively, with 18 bases between them. The CDR3 region is CAWSVGGNQAVNQPQHF. The CDR3 nucleotides are TGTGCCTGGAGTGTTGGAGGGAACCAAGCCGTCAATCAGCCCCAGCATTTT.

The chain joins TRBV29-1 to TRBJ2-1; D remains ambiguous. Trimming left V 3 bases short and J 5 bases short, with 8 bases between. The CDR3 runs to 12 residues. The germline V gene encodes CDR1 SQVTM and CDR2 ANQGSEA. Here the CDR3 reads CSVERTDNEQFF. CDR3 sequence (DNA): TGCAGCGTTGAGCGCACGGACAATGAGCAGTTCTTC.

CDR3 region: CSASGAAGYTF. The CDR3 DNA sequence: TGCAGTGCGTCTGGGGCAGCTGGCTACACCTTC. The V and J genes are TRBV20-1 and TRBJ1-2; D is possibly TRBD1 (5 bases). This CDR3 has 11 amino acids. Germline V gene lookup returns CDR1 DFQATT and CDR2 SNEGSKA (reference sequence). Trimming removed 6 bases at V and 7 bases at J, with 12 bases between.

The chain recombines TRBV5-4 with TRBJ2-5, with D maybe TRBD2 (5 bases). This CDR3 is built from 15 residues. The V gene's germline CDR1 is SGHNT and CDR2 YYREEE (reference sequence). Trimming cost V 0 bases and J 2 bases, with 11 bases left between them. CDR3 protein: CASSLAGRTQETQYF. Here the CDR3 DNA reads TGTGCCAGCAGCTTGGCGGGGAGAACACAAGAGACCCAGTACTTC.

The chain is built from TRBV10-3 and TRBJ2-1; TRBD2 agrees at 7 bases. The CDR3 spans 16 residues. Germline V CDR1 and CDR2: ENHRY, SYGVKD. Germline trimming cut 3 bases from V and 2 bases from J; bases unmatched to any gene: 7. In DNA, the CDR3 is TGTGCCATCAGTGATCCCGGCGGGAGCGCCTACAATGAGCAGTTCTTC. This sequence encodes CAISDPGGSAYNEQFF.

The V gene is TRBV5-8, the J gene TRBJ2-2; weak D call: TRBD1 (5 bases). The CDR3 runs to 14 residues. Trimming stripped 2 bases from V and 5 bases from J, with 10 bases between. Germline values: CDR1 SGHTS, CDR2 YDEGEE. The CDR3 DNA reads as TGTGCCAGCAGCTTAAGGGGATATACCGGGGAGCTGTTTTTT. Amino acid sequence: CASSLRGYTGELFF.

The V and J genes are TRBV5-1 and TRBJ2-2, with a tentative D call TRBD1 (6 bases). Germline V gene data show CDR1 as SGHRS and CDR2 as YFSETQ. Trimming cost V 0 bases and J 0 bases, with 15 bases left between them. This CDR3 has 18 residues. In nucleotides, the CDR3 is TGCGCCAGCAGCTTGGCTCCTGTGGGGACACCGAACACCGGGGAGCTGTTTTTT. Translated, it gives CASSLAPVGTPNTGELFF.

The chain has TRBV6-5 and TRBJ1-6; 9 nucleotides agree with TRBD1. The ends lost 6 bases at V and 8 bases at J; junction bases unmatched: 2. Germline assignment: CDR1 MNHEY and CDR2 SVGAGI. This CDR3 spans 13 amino acids. As DNA, the CDR3 is TGTGCCAGCAGGGGGACAGGGTATTCACCCCTCCACTTT. It specifies CASRGTGYSPLHF.

The chain employs TRBV11-3 and TRBJ2-1; 15 positions agree with TRBD2. The CDR3 totals 19 residues. CDR1 and CDR2 (germline): SGHNT, YENEEA. The V and J ends lost 5 bases and 7 bases, in that order; junction bases with no gene match: 15. The CDR3 DNA follows: TGTGCCAGCAGCACCAGGACTAGCGGGAGGGCCGGGTCCCGAAATGAGCAGTTCTTC. This codes for CASSTRTSGRAGSRNEQFF.

CDR3 DNA sequence: TGTGCCAGTAGTACCGGGACACACCGGACTAATGAAAAACTGTTTTTT. As protein: CASSTGTHRTNEKLFF. The rearrangement joins TRBV19 to TRBJ1-4; TRBD1 might be the D (6 bases). Trimming cost V 4 bases and J 2 bases, with 14 bases left between them. Germline-derived CDR1 and CDR2 are LNHDA and SQIVND (reference sequence). The CDR3 contains 16 residues. Combining the CDR3 with reference TRBV19 and TRBJ1-4 gives the whole variable domain DGGITQSPKYLFRKEGQNVTLSCEQNLNHDAMYWYRQDPGQGLRLIYYSQIVNDFQKGDIAEGYSVSREKKESFPLTVTSAQKNPTAFYLCASSTGTHRTNEKLFFGSGTQLSVL.

Here the CDR3 DNA reads TGTGCCAGCTCGGAGAGGAGCTCCTACAATGAGCAGTTCTTC. Translated, it gives CASSERSSYNEQFF. This chain uses TRBV18 with TRBJ2-1; D not resolved. Trimming removed 6 bases from V and 0 bases from J, with 9 bases in between. Germline loops: CDR1 KGHSH, CDR2 LQKENI. The CDR3 covers 14 residues.

The chain is built from TRBV30 and TRBJ2-6; a possible D gene is TRBD2 (6 bases). The germline V gene encodes CDR1 GTSNPN and CDR2 SVGIG (reference sequence). The V end was cut by 7 bases, the J end by 1 base, with 11 bases between. CDR3 length: 14 residues. The CDR3 loop is CASTRGSGANVLTF. The CDR3 bases are TGTGCCTCGACTAGGGGATCTGGGGCCAACGTCCTGACTTTC.

The CDR3 loop is CASSLGREPRGEQFF. The CDR3 DNA is TGTGCCAGCAGCTTAGGGCGGGAGCCGAGGGGGGAGCAGTTCTTC. The chain recombines TRBV11-2 with TRBJ2-1; possibly TRBD2 for D (7 bases). V was cut by 1 base and J by 10 bases, with 17 bases left in between. The CDR3 is 15 amino acids. Germline V CDR1 and CDR2: SGHAT, FQNNGV.

The chain joins TRBV6-1 to TRBJ1-2; possibly TRBD1 for D (6 bases). CDR3 length: 18 residues. Trimming shortened V by 2 bases and J by 1 base, and 20 bases separated the two germline ends. Germline V gene sequence: CDR1 MNHNS, CDR2 SASEGT. This CDR3 reads CASSEPRRTVMINYGYTF. CDR3 in DNA: TGTGCCAGCAGTGAACCCCGTCGGACAGTGATGATTAACTATGGCTACACCTTC.

V gene TRBV6-6 combines with J gene TRBJ2-7, with 9 bases lining up with TRBD2. The V gene's germline CDR1 is MNHNY and CDR2 SVGAGI (reference sequence). With V trimmed by 5 bases and J by 3 bases, 23 bases remained unmatched. The CDR3 contains 20 residues. CDR3 in amino acids: CASSQIFNSYSGSRGYEQYF. Here the CDR3 DNA reads TGTGCCAGCAGTCAAATCTTCAACTCCTATAGCGGGAGTAGGGGCTACGAGCAGTACTTC.

The chain links TRBV7-9 to TRBJ2-2, with D perhaps matching TRBD2 (6 bases). V was cut by 1 base and J by 5 bases, with 11 bases left in between. Germline V gene sequence: CDR1 SEHNR, CDR2 FQNEAQ (reference sequence). This CDR3 is 15 amino acids long. The CDR3 coding sequence is TGTGCCAGCAGCTTAGTGGGGGAGGCTACCGGGGAGCTGTTTTTT. Residues: CASSLVGEATGELFF.

This clone was seen more than once but under ten times. The same CDR3 is also encoded by other DNA sequences in this sample. The chain combines TRBV18 with TRBJ1-3; 9 bases fit TRBD1. The CDR3 is made up of 14 amino acids. Germline CDR1 is KGHSH and CDR2 is LQKENI. Germline trimming cut 2 bases from V and 4 bases from J; bases unmatched to any gene: 0. In nucleotides, the CDR3 is TGTGCCAGCTCACCAGGGACAGGGGGAAACACCATATATTTT. This sequence encodes CASSPGTGGNTIYF.

The chain uses TRBV2 and TRBJ2-2; 9 bases agree with TRBD2. The CDR3 totals 18 residues. J gave up 3 bases and V 1 base, and 9 bases lay outside the gene matches. Per the germline V gene, CDR1 is SNHLY and CDR2 is FYNNEI. CDR3 sequence reads: CASSEVSSGIAHTGELFF. The DNA of the CDR3 is TGTGCCAGCAGTGAAGTCTCTAGCGGGATCGCGCACACCGGGGAGCTGTTTTTT.

The chain employs TRBV5-1 and TRBJ1-1; D is perhaps TRBD1 (5 bases). CDR3 length: 15 residues. CDR1 and CDR2 from the germline V gene are SGHRS and YFSETQ. Trimming removed 0 bases from V and 5 bases from J, with 14 bases in between. The CDR3 sequence: CASSLGGQGSTEAFF. For the CDR3, the DNA is TGCGCCAGCAGCTTGGGTGGGCAGGGAAGTACTGAAGCTTTCTTT.

The table lists this clone with a count of one. The chain links TRBV27 to TRBJ2-5; 8 nucleotides line up with TRBD2. This CDR3 spans 14 amino acids. V lost 5 bases to trimming and J lost 3 bases; unmatched junction nucleotides: 5. Looked up from germline, CDR1 is MNHEY and CDR2 is SMNVEV (reference sequence). The CDR3 sequence: CASSGTRWEETQYF. In DNA form, the CDR3 reads TGTGCCAGCAGTGGGACTAGGTGGGAAGAGACCCAGTACTTC.

This chain joins TRBV7-8 and TRBJ2-2; 7 nucleotides line up with TRBD2. The CDR3 runs to 20 residues. Germline V CDR1 and CDR2: SGHVS, FQNEAQ. With 3 bases clipped from V and 0 bases from J, the junction kept 16 bases outside the gene matches. The CDR3 DNA follows: TGTGCCAGCAGCTTTTTAGGACGCTCCAGGCGGGGGTCGAACACCGGGGAGCTGTTTTTT. Amino acid sequence: CASSFLGRSRRGSNTGELFF. Full variable domain (missing parts from reference TRBV7-8 and TRBJ2-2): GAGVSQSPRYKVAKRGQDVALRCDPISGHVSLFWYQQALGQGPEFLTYFQNEAQLDKSGLPSDRFFAERPEGSVSTLKIQRTQQEDSAVYLCASSFLGRSRRGSNTGELFFGEGSRLTVL.

The V and J genes are TRBV6-1 and TRBJ1-5; 7 bases line up with TRBD1. Losses at the gene ends were 4 bases for V and 3 bases for J; bases not matched to a gene: 9. Germline V gene sequence: CDR1 MNHNS, CDR2 SASEGT. The CDR3 consists of 16 residues. CDR3 protein: CASSGGQGVNNQPQHF. Written as DNA, the CDR3 is TGTGCCAGCAGTGGGGGGCAGGGGGTGAACAATCAGCCCCAGCATTTT.